One and the same sample provided the 2 T cell receptor beta chains below, sequenced in a study of T cell repertoires in cytomegalovirus infection. Their antigens remain unidentified. Each CDR3 protein gets one entry after TCRdb re-called the reads with MiXCR. The data hold 70,000 to 85,000 distinct CDR3 sequences, with approximately 40% observed a single time. The specimen was CD8+ T cells from cultured PBMCs, collected from culture after CMV antigen stimulation. The receptors derive from a human donor in good health (CMV status not recorded). Some clones in this sample may be carry-over from other donors' samples.

The rearrangement joins TRBV29-1 to TRBJ2-1; weak D call: TRBD2 (5 bases). Trimming took off 3 bases at V and 0 bases at J, with 12 bases between the two ends. From germline, CDR1 is SQVTM and CDR2 ANQGSEA. This CDR3 spans 15 amino acids. This CDR3 reads CSVEDGESSYNEQFF. CDR3 in DNA: TGCAGCGTTGAGGACGGGGAGAGCTCCTACAATGAGCAGTTCTTC.

The gene calls are TRBV5-1 and TRBJ1-1; D is unclear. CDR3 length: 17 amino acids. The germline V gene has CDR1 SGHRS and CDR2 YFSETQ. The V gene lost 0 bases and the J gene lost 4 bases, with 19 bases spanning the gap. The CDR3 bases are TGCGCCAGCAGCTTGGACAAAGCGGGTTGGTTTGGCACTGAAGCTTTCTTT. It yields the protein CASSLDKAGWFGTEAFF.